Following are 21 T cell receptor beta chains from one sample sequenced in a study of glioma-infiltrating T cells after dendritic cell vaccination (dated by TCRdb to 2016 to 2017). Library construction relied on the immunoSEQ multiplex PCR assay. TCRdb retrieved this table from immuneACCESS and kept in-frame rearrangements only. Not all clones are present; in checked studies, unresolved V genes account for under half, and no reason is known for the remainder. Present in this sample are about 73,000 clones, about four fifths of which were seen just once. Together, the top ten hold roughly 2.2% of the sample. Sequencing was performed on blood, taken before dendritic cell vaccination. The receptors stem from a human donor with glioblastoma.

CDR3 sequence: CASGRGRQETQYF. The CDR3 coding sequence is TGTGCCTCAGGGAGGGGTCGCCAAGAGACCCAGTACTTC. The chain has TRBV19 and TRBJ2-5; TRBD2 matches at 7 bases. CDR1 is LNHDA and CDR2 is SQIVND in the germline V gene (reference sequence). The junction had 7 bases not matched to a gene; V was cut back by 11 bases and J by 1 base. The CDR3 extends over 13 amino acids.

This chain links TRBV28 with TRBJ1-2, with a weak D call TRBD1 (6 bases). Trimming took off 6 bases at V and 5 bases at J, with 10 bases between the two ends. The CDR3 has 12 amino acids. Germline lookup yields CDR1 MDHEN and CDR2 SYDVKM. CDR3 sequence: CASSTGTYGYTF. Here the CDR3 DNA reads TGTGCCAGCAGCACAGGGACGTATGGCTACACCTTC.

The chain is built from TRBV5-4 and TRBJ2-1; TRBD2 agrees at 12 bases. CDR3 length: 16 residues. Germline CDR1 is SGHNT and CDR2 is YYREEE (reference sequence). Germline trimming cut 4 bases from V and 6 bases from J; bases unmatched to any gene: 8. Written as DNA, the CDR3 is TGTGCCAGCAGCCCGGAACTAGCGGGAGGAAGCAATGAGCAGTTCTTC. Residues: CASSPELAGGSNEQFF.

The table lists this clone with a few counts. The chain employs TRBV29-1 and TRBJ2-2, with D tentatively TRBD1 (6 bases). Trimming left V 6 bases short and J 0 bases short, with 11 bases between. This CDR3 region has 14 residues. Germline loops: CDR1 SQVTM, CDR2 ANQGSEA. This chain's CDR3 is CSVRGQSNTGELFF. CDR3 nucleotides: TGCAGCGTCCGAGGACAGTCGAACACCGGGGAGCTGTTTTTT.

This rearrangement joins TRBV19 to TRBJ2-2; 7 bases line up with TRBD1. V trimming: 4 bases; J trimming: 7 bases; junction bases outside the gene matches: 9. The CDR3 spans 15 residues. Germline V gene data show CDR1 as LNHDA and CDR2 as SQIVND (reference sequence). CDR3 DNA: TGTGCCAGTAGTAGCGAGGGGGCGGCGATCGGGGAGCTGTTTTTT. Translating it yields CASSSEGAAIGELFF.

The chain links TRBV5-1 to TRBJ2-5; a possible D gene is TRBD1 (6 bases). Germline V gives CDR1 SGHRS, CDR2 YFSETQ. The CDR3 extends over 15 amino acids. V was cut by 3 bases and J by 2 bases, with 14 bases left in between. CDR3 region: CASSWRTDQQETQYF. The CDR3 DNA sequence: TGCGCCAGCAGCTGGAGGACAGACCAACAAGAGACCCAGTACTTC. Full variable domain (rest looked up from reference TRBV5-1 and TRBJ2-5): KAGVTQTPRYLIKTRGQQVTLSCSPISGHRSVSWYQQTPGQGLQFLFEYFSETQRNKGNFPGRFSGRQFSNSRSEMNVSTLELGDSALYLCASSWRTDQQETQYFGPGTRLLVL.

This chain uses TRBV10-1 with TRBJ2-1; TRBD2 agrees at 9 bases. The CDR3 is made up of 16 amino acids. CDR1 and CDR2 from the germline V gene are WNHNN and SYGVQD (reference sequence). Trimming at V came to 5 bases and at J to 4 bases, leaving 9 bases not matched to a gene. Here the CDR3 reads CASSRQSSGTYNEQFF. The DNA of the CDR3 is TGCGCCAGCAGTCGTCAGTCTAGCGGGACGTACAATGAGCAGTTCTTC.

A few counts support this clone. The V call is TRBV1, the J call TRBJ2-7; the D call in the table, TRBD2, was not verified against the DNA. TRBV1 is a known pseudogene. The CDR3 has 16 amino acids. CDR3 in DNA: TGCACCAGCAGCCAAGATGGAAAAGGGAGCTCCTACGAGCAGTACTTC. This translates into CTSSQDGKGSSYEQYF.

The CDR3 sequence: CASSQGQSPEAFF. CDR3 DNA sequence: TGTGCCAGCAGTCAAGGACAGAGCCCTGAAGCTTTCTTT. This chain connects TRBV6-1 to TRBJ1-1; maybe TRBD1 (6 bases). Trimming removed 5 bases from V and 6 bases from J, with 13 bases in between. The CDR3 sequence is 13 residues long. The germline V gene encodes CDR1 MNHNS and CDR2 SASEGT.

This chain joins TRBV7-8 and TRBJ2-1, with 10 bases matching TRBD2. V dropped 3 bases and J dropped 6; count of bases not matched to a gene: 11. This CDR3 region has 17 residues. The germline CDR1 and CDR2 sequences are SGHVS and FQNEAQ. The CDR3 loop reads CASSLAPPAGGLNEQFF. As DNA, the CDR3 is TGTGCCAGCAGCTTGGCCCCACCAGCGGGAGGGCTCAATGAGCAGTTCTTC.

The gene calls are TRBV19 and TRBJ1-5, with 7 nucleotides matching TRBD1. The CDR3 has 15 amino acids. Per germline, CDR1 LNHDA and CDR2 SQIVND (reference sequence). V dropped 8 bases and J dropped 5; count of bases not matched to a gene: 12. CDR3 amino acids: CASSGTESPYQPQHF. CDR3 DNA sequence: TGTGCCAGTTCAGGGACAGAAAGCCCCTATCAGCCCCAGCATTTT.

The gene calls are TRBV18 and TRBJ1-1, with D possibly TRBD1 on 6 matching bases. Per germline, CDR1 KGHSH and CDR2 LQKENI. V lost 3 bases to trimming and J lost 11 bases, with 16 bases between them. The CDR3 loop spans 13 amino acids. The CDR3 nucleotides read TGTGCCAGCTCACCTTCACAACAGGGTTTCGCTTTCTTT. Translated: CASSPSQQGFAFF.

This clone was seen at least ten times. The chain links TRBV18 to TRBJ1-1, with D unresolved. The CDR3 has 15 amino acids. Germline CDR1 reads KGHSH; CDR2 reads LQKENI. Trimming pared 3 bases from V and 0 bases from J, leaving 11 bases between. For the CDR3, the DNA is TGTGCCAGCTCACCGTTGGCCGTCATGAACACTGAAGCTTTCTTT. Translating gives CASSPLAVMNTEAFF.

The chain recombines TRBV15 with TRBJ1-2; weak D call: TRBD1 (6 bases). The CDR3 length is 14 residues. Per the germline V gene, CDR1 is LNHNV and CDR2 is YYDKDF (reference sequence). The germline V and J ends were trimmed by 5 bases and 4 bases, with 14 bases remaining between them. CDR3 sequence reads: CATSGSTGSYGYTF. CDR3 DNA: TGTGCCACCAGCGGATCAACAGGGTCCTATGGCTACACCTTC.

The chain employs TRBV5-6 and TRBJ2-1; weak D call: TRBD2 (6 bases). The ends were cut back, 3 bases at V and 8 bases at J, with 9 bases in the middle. CDR3 length: 12 amino acids. Germline V CDR1 and CDR2: SGHDT, YYEEEE. CDR3 sequence (DNA): TGTGCCAGCAGCTACGGGAGTCATGAGCAGTTCTTC. Its protein is CASSYGSHEQFF.

The chain joins TRBV2 to TRBJ1-5, with D possibly being TRBD1 (5 bases). Trimming left V 6 bases short and J 5 bases short, with 14 bases between. Germline assignment: CDR1 SNHLY and CDR2 FYNNEI. This CDR3 contains 14 residues. CDR3 loop: CASRSDSSYQPQHF. CDR3 DNA: TGTGCCAGCAGGAGTGACAGTAGTTATCAGCCCCAGCATTTT. Looking up the rest from reference TRBV2 and TRBJ1-5 gives the full variable domain: EPEVTQTPSHQVTQMGQEVILRCVPISNHLYFYWYRQILGQKVEFLVSFYNNEISEKSEIFDDQFSVERPDGSNFTLKIRSTKLEDSAMYFCASRSDSSYQPQHFGDGTRLSIL.

The chain combines TRBV2 with TRBJ1-5, with a tentative D call TRBD1 (5 bases). Trimming removed 2 bases from V and 4 bases from J, with 9 bases in between. The CDR3 covers 14 residues. The V gene's germline CDR1 is SNHLY and CDR2 FYNNEI. This CDR3 is CASSEQGLNQPQHF. DNA for the CDR3: TGTGCCAGCAGTGAACAGGGACTAAATCAGCCCCAGCATTTT.

A few counts support this clone. This chain joins TRBV7-8 and TRBJ2-1, with 7 bases fitting TRBD2. The CDR3 is 15 amino acids. V shed 1 base, J shed 10 bases, and the junction held 10 bases outside the gene matches. Germline CDR1 is SGHVS and CDR2 is FQNEAQ. CDR3 in amino acids: CASSLGGEGNWEQFF. The CDR3 region has the DNA TGTGCCAGCAGCTTAGGAGGGGAGGGGAATTGGGAGCAGTTCTTC.

The CDR3 reads CASSRTGTNYGYTF. The CDR3 DNA reads TGTGCCAGCAGTCGGACAGGGACGAACTATGGCTACACCTTC. The chain joins TRBV6-1 to TRBJ1-2; 8 bases are shared with TRBD1. Trimming cost V 5 bases and J 2 bases; bases outside gene matches: 4. Germline V CDR1 and CDR2: MNHNS, SASEGT. CDR3 length: 14 amino acids.

The rearrangement joins TRBV7-2 to TRBJ2-5; 12 bases match TRBD2. The length of the CDR3 is 18 residues. Trimming took 5 bases from V and 1 from J; bases not matched to a gene: 11. Germline CDR1 SGHTA, CDR2 FQGNSA. The CDR3 DNA sequence: TGTGCCAGCAGCCAGGGGCTAGCGGGGGGGATATTCCAAGAGACCCAGTACTTC. Its protein product is CASSQGLAGGIFQETQYF.

This chain connects TRBV5-1 to TRBJ2-3; 8 bases map to TRBD2. The CDR3 has 15 amino acids. Germline V lookup: CDR1 SGHRS, CDR2 YFSETQ. The J segment lost 5 bases and the V segment lost 0 bases, leaving 5 bases of the junction unmatched. This chain's CDR3 is CASSLAGAGGDTQYF. CDR3 in DNA: TGCGCCAGCAGCTTGGCAGGGGCGGGAGGAGATACGCAGTATTTT.